This T cell receptor beta chain was recorded in a study of CD8 T cells in Susac syndrome. Reverse transcription of roughly 0.5 to 1 ug RNA used random hexamers. The authors amplified TCR beta CDR3 across 54 Vbeta and 13 Jbeta using immunoSEQ multiplex PCR. Each CDR3 protein is one row after TCRdb ran MiXCR on the immunoSEQ multiplex PCR reads. The table records about 200,000 distinct CDR3 sequences, about 90% of them present only once. TEMRA cells were FACS-enriched and CD8+ and CD4+ T cells negatively isolated. The CDR3 is 12 amino acids. V lost 7 bases, J lost 9 bases, and 10 bases lay in between. Germline values: CDR1 MNHEY, CDR2 SVGAGI.

The rearrangement uses TRBV6-5 and TRBJ1-6; D is undetermined. The specimen sequenced was CD8+ T cells from PBMCs. The receptor was derived from a human donor with multiple sclerosis. In DNA form, the CDR3 reads TGTGCCAGCAATCCCCCCGGTTCACCCCTCCACTTT. Protein sequence: CASNPPGSPLHF.